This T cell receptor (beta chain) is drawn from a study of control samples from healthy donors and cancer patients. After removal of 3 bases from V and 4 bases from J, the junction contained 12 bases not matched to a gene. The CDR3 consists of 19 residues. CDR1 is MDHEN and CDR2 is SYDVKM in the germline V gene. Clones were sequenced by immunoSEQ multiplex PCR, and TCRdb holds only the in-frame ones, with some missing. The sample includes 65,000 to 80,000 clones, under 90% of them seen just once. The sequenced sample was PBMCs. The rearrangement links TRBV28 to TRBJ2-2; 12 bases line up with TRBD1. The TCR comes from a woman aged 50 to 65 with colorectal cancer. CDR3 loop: CASSFLLGTGGTSTGELFF. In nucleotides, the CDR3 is TGTGCCAGCAGTTTCCTCCTCGGGACAGGGGGCACGAGCACCGGGGAGCTGTTTTTT.